This T cell receptor beta chain was documented in a study of blood T cell repertoires in COVID-19 (dated by TCRdb to 2020 to 2021). About the investigation overall: Samples covering the acute and convalescent phases of COVID-19 were provided by collaborators in the United States, Italy and Spain. The prospective study material was composed of cDNA or gDNA derived from T cells, B-cell-depleted T cells, or PBMCs. Subjects who had been exposed to COVID-19, were actively infected with it, or had recovered from it provided the deeply sampled blood TCRbeta repertoires that made up the dataset. The repertoires were released in a freely available public database intended as a resource for research on the immune response to SARS-CoV-2. Samples came from the ongoing ImmuneRACE study (first 160 participants) plus 1,254 subjects from 6 global collaborators. The sample metadata nearly always contained a de-identified subject ID, COVID-19 status, age in years and sex. Where available, HLA class I and class II types were taken from metadata supplied by the sample provider and were not determined by assay-based typing. What the research found in general, with its limitations: Clinical and demographic metadata were provided uncurated, with the amount varying by source and participant.

TCRbeta CDR3 regions were amplified from genomic DNA using the immunoSEQ Assay, a bias-controlled multiplex PCR. On the study's bioinformatics: The number of nucleated cells in each sample was estimated by amplification of reference gene primers within the assay. To quantify the absolute abundance of each unique TCRbeta CDR3 rearrangement, sequence reads were collapsed and filtered. For each sample, productive Simpson clonality was calculated by taking the square root of Simpson's diversity index across productive rearrangements. TCRdb provides this immuneACCESS table in a form limited to in-frame rearrangements. Some clones are lacking; in checked studies, under half of them reflect an unresolved V gene, and why the rest are absent is not known. V and J calls and clone size are copied from that table; D and trimming were computed from the DNA. The sample table records 150,000 to 200,000 clones; about 83% of these occur just once. The ten largest clones take up 5% to 6% of the sample.

Sequences MNHEY (CDR1) and SMNVEV (CDR2) are obtained from the germline V gene (reference sequence). The CDR3 runs 13 amino acids, cysteine and phenylalanine included. CDR3 DNA only is kept here, 39 bases in frame from base 1. The V end gives up 5 bases and the J end 3 bases, leaving 3 bases in the junction not matched to a gene. The collaborating institutions used their own protocols to collect whole blood in K2EDTA tubes. For TCRbeta analysis, collaborators shipped samples as frozen whole blood, isolated PBMCs, or DNA extracted from either of those sample types. For this clone: Its antigen is still unknown. Base qualities are not recorded, but no much larger clone differs from it by a single base.

Here the chain combines TRBV27 and TRBJ1-1; TRBD1 agrees with 7 junctional bases. Sequencing used peripheral blood. The source of this sequence is a human donor in a cohort sampled during active COVID-19. CDR3 region: CASSLGQHTEAFF. In nucleotides, the sequence is TGTGCCAGCAGTCTGGGACAGCACACTGAAGCTTTCTTT.